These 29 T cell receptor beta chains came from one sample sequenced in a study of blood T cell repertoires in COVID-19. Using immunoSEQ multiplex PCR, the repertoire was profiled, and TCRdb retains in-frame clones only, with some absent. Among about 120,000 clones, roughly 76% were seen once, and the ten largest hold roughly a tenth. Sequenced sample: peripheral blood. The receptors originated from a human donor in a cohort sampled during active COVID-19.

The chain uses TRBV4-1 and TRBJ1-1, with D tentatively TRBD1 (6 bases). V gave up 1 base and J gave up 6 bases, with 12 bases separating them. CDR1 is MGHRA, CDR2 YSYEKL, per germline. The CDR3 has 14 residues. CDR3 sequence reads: CASSQARTAPEAFF. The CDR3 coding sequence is TGCGCCAGCAGCCAAGCTAGGACAGCCCCTGAAGCTTTCTTT.

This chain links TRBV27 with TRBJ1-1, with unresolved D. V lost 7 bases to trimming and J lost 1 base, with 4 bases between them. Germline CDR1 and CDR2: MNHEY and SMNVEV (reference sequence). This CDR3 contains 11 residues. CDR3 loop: CASKQNTEAFF. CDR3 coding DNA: TGTGCCAGCAAGCAGAACACTGAAGCTTTCTTT.

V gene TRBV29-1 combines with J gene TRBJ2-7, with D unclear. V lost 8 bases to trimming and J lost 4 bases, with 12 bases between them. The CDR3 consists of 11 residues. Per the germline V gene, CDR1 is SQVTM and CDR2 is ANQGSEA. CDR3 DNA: TGCAGCTTCCGTAGAGATTACGAGCAGTACTTC. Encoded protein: CSFRRDYEQYF.

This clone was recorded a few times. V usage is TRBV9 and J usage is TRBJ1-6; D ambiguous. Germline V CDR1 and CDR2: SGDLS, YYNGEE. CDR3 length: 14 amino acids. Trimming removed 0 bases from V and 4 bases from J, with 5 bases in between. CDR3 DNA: TGTGCCAGCAGCGTAGCTACGTATAATTCACCCCTCCACTTT. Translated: CASSVATYNSPLHF.

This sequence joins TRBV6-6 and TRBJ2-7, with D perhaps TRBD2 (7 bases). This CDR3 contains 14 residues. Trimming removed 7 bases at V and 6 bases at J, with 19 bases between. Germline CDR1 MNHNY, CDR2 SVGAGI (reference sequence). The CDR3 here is CASTLVGGGAEQYF. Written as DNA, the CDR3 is TGTGCCAGCACCCTAGTGGGGGGGGGCGCCGAGCAGTACTTC.

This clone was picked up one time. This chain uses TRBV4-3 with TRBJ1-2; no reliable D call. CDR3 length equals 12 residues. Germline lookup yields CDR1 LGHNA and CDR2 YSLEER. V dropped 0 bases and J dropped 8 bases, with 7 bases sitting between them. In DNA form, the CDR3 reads TGCGCCAGCAGCCAAGATCAGCGGGGCTACACCTTC. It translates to CASSQDQRGYTF.

CDR3 in amino acids: CASSLGTGTNQPQHF. Written as DNA, the CDR3 is TGTGCCAGCAGCTTGGGGACAGGGACTAATCAGCCCCAGCATTTT. This chain uses TRBV7-2 with TRBJ1-5; 9 bases are a match to TRBD1. This CDR3 comprises 15 residues. Germline V lookup: CDR1 SGHTA, CDR2 FQGNSA. The trim removed 3 bases at V and 4 bases at J, leaving 4 bases unmatched.

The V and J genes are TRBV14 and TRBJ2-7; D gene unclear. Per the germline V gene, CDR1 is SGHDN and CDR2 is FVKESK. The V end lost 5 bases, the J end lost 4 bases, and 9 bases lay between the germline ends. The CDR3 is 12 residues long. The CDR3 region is CASSGQKYEQYF. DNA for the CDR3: TGTGCCAGCAGCGGGCAGAAATACGAGCAGTACTTC. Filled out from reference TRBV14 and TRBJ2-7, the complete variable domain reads EAGVTQFPSHSVIEKGQTVTLRCDPISGHDNLYWYRRVMGKEIKFLLHFVKESKQDESGMPNNRFLAERTGGTYSTLKVQPAELEDSGVYFCASSGQKYEQYFGPGTRLTVT.

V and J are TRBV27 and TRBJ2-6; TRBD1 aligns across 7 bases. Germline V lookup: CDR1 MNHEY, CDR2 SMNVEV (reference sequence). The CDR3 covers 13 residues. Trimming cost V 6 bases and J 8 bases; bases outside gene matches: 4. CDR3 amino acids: CASSRTGTNVLTF. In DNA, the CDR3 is TGTGCCAGCAGCCGGACAGGAACCAACGTCCTGACTTTC.

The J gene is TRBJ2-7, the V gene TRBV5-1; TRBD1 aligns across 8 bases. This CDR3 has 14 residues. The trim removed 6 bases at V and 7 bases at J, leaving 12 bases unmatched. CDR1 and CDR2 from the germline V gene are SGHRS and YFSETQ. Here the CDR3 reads CASTPGTGLGEQYF. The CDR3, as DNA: TGCGCCAGCACCCCCGGGACAGGTTTGGGTGAGCAGTACTTC.

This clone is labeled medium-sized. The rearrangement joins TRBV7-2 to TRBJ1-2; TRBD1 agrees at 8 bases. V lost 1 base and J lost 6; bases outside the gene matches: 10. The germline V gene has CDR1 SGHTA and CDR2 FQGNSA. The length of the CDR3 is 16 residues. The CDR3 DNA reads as TGTGCCAGCAGCTTAGTCCCAGGGGGCGTCGGGAATGGCTACACCTTC. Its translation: CASSLVPGGVGNGYTF.

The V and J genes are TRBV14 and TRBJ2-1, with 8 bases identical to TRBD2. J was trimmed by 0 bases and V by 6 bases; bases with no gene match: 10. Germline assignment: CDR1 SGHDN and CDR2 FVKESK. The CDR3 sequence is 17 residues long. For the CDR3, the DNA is TGTGCCAGCAGAAGTAGCGGGATGGGCAGCTCCTACAATGAGCAGTTCTTC. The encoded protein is CASRSSGMGSSYNEQFF. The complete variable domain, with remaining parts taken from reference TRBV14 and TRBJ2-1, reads EAGVTQFPSHSVIEKGQTVTLRCDPISGHDNLYWYRRVMGKEIKFLLHFVKESKQDESGMPNNRFLAERTGGTYSTLKVQPAELEDSGVYFCASRSSGMGSSYNEQFFGPGTRLTVL.

The CDR3 coding sequence is TGTGCCAGCAGCTCGACAGGGGTGGCTACTGAAGCTTTCTTT. This sequence encodes CASSSTGVATEAFF. The V gene is TRBV7-9, the J gene TRBJ1-1; 8 nucleotides align to TRBD1. The V gene end was trimmed by 4 bases and the J gene end by 5 bases; junction bases not matched to a gene: 6. CDR1 and CDR2 from the germline V gene are SEHNR and FQNEAQ (reference sequence). There are 14 residues in the CDR3.

The CDR3 here is CASLGGSGSLRYNEQFF. The DNA of the CDR3 is TGTGCCAGCTTGGGTGGTAGCGGGAGTCTCCGTTACAATGAGCAGTTCTTC. V is TRBV7-3 and J is TRBJ2-1; 9 positions agree with TRBD2. This CDR3 is 17 amino acids long. J gave up 4 bases and V 8 bases, and 15 bases lay outside the gene matches. Germline V gene sequence: CDR1 SGHTA, CDR2 FQGTGA.

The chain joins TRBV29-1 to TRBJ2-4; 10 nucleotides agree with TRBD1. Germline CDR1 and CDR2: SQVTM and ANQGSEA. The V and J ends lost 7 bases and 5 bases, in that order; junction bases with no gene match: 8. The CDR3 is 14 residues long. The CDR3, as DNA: TGCAGCGGGGGGGACAGGGGAGGTGAAAACATTCAGTACTTC. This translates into CSGGDRGGENIQYF.

The CDR3 protein is CASRRGTGGNEQFF. CDR3 bases: TGTGCCAGCAGACGCGGGACAGGGGGCAATGAGCAGTTCTTC. The chain uses TRBV13 and TRBJ2-1, with 11 positions matching TRBD1. From germline, CDR1 is PRHDT and CDR2 FYEKMQ (reference sequence). The CDR3 has 14 amino acids. Trimming at V came to 6 bases and at J to 6 bases, leaving 4 bases not matched to a gene.

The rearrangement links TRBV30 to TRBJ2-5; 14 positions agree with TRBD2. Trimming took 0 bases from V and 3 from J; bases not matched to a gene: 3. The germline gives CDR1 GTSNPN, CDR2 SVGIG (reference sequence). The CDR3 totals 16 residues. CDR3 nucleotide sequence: TGTGCCTGGAGTGTCGGGACTAGCGGGAGAAAAGAGACCCAGTACTTC. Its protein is CAWSVGTSGRKETQYF.

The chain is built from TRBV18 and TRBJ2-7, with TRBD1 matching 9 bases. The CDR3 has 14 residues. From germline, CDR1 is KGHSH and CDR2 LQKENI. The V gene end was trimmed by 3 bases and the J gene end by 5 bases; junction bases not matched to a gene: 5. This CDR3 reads CASSPTGGRDEQYF. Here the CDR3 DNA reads TGTGCCAGCTCACCGACAGGGGGTCGCGACGAGCAGTACTTC.

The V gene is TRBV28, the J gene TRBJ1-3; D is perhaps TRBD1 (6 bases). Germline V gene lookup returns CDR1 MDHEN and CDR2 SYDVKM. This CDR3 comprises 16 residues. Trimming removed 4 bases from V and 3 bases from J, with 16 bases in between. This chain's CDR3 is CASSYYREIGGNTIYF. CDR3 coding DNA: TGTGCCAGCAGTTACTACAGGGAGATTGGTGGAAACACCATATATTTT.

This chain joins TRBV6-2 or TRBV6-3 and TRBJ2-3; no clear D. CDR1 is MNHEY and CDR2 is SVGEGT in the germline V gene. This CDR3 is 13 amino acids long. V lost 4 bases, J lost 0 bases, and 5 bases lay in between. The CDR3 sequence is CASSSTSTDTQYF. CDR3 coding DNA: TGTGCCAGCAGTTCCACTAGCACAGATACGCAGTATTTT.

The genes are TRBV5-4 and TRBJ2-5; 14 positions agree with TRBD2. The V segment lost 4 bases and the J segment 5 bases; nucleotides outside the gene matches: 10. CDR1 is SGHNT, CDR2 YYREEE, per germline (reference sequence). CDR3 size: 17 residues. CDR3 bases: TGTGCCAGCAGCCCTGGACTAGCGGGGGGCCAGGGGGAGACCCAGTACTTC. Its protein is CASSPGLAGGQGETQYF.

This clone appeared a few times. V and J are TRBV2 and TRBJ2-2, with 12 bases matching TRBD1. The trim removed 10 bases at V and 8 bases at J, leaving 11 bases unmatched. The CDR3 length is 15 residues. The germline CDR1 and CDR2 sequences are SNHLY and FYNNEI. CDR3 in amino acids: CATLGTGGLGGELFF. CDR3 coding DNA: TGTGCCACCTTGGGGACAGGGGGCTTGGGAGGGGAGCTGTTTTTT. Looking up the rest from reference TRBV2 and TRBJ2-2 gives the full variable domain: EPEVTQTPSHQVTQMGQEVILRCVPISNHLYFYWYRQILGQKVEFLVSFYNNEISEKSEIFDDQFSVERPDGSNFTLKIRSTKLEDSAMYFCATLGTGGLGGELFFGEGSRLTVL.

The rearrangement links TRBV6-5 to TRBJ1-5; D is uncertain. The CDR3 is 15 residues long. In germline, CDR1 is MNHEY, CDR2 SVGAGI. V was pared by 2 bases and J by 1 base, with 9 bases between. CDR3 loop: CASSYRGLSNQPQHF. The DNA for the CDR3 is TGTGCCAGCAGTTACCGAGGGCTGAGCAATCAGCCCCAGCATTTT.

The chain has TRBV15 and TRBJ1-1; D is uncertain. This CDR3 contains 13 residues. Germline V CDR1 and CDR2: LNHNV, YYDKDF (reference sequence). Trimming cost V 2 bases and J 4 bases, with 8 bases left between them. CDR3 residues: CATSRTRSTEAFF. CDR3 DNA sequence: TGTGCCACCAGCAGAACACGGAGCACTGAAGCTTTCTTT.

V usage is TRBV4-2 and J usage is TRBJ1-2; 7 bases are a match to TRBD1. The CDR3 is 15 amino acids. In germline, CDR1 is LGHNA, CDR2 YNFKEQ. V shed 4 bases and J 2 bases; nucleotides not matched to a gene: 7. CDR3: CASSPQDRENYGYTF. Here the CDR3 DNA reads TGTGCCAGCAGCCCTCAAGACAGGGAAAACTATGGCTACACCTTC.

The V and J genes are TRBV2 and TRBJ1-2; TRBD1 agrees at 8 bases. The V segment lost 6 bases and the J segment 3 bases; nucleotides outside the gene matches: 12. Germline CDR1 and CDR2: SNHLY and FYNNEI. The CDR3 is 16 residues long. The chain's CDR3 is CASSGQGGRAHYGYTF. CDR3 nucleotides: TGTGCCAGCAGCGGACAGGGAGGTAGGGCCCACTATGGCTACACCTTC.

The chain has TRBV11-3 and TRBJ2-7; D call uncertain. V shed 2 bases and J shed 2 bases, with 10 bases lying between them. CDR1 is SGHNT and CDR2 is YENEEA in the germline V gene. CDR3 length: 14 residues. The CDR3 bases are TGTGCCAGCAGCTTATCCGGGTACCCCTACGAGCAGTACTTC. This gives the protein CASSLSGYPYEQYF.

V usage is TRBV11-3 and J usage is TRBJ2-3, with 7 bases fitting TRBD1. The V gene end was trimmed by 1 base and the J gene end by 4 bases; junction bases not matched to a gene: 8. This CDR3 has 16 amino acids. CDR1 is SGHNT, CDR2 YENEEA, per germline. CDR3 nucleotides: TGTGCCAGCAGCTTAGGACGGGACAGCCGTGCAGATACGCAGTATTTT. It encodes CASSLGRDSRADTQYF.

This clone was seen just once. In nucleotides, the CDR3 is TGTGCCAGTAGTTCACAGGGAAGATACATTCAGTACTTC. This sequence encodes CASSSQGRYIQYF. This chain uses TRBV19 with TRBJ2-4, with D perhaps TRBD1 (6 bases). There are 13 residues in the CDR3. The germline CDR1 and CDR2 sequences are LNHDA and SQIVND (reference sequence). V was trimmed by 5 bases and J by 8 bases, leaving 13 bases between them.